This TCR beta chain was identified during a study of shared clonotypes between healthy human individuals. The protocol was immunoSEQ multiplex PCR, while the TCRdb copy is restricted to in-frame clones and leaves out a portion. The sample has 2.5 million or so clones, approximately 90% seen once. Worth noting for this clone: Antigen unknown.

General observations from the study: What rarefaction showed was incomplete sorted-subset sequencing despite large depth. Sampling covered blood only; tissue repertoires likely differ.

The germline V gene encodes CDR1 MDHEN and CDR2 SYDVKM. This CDR3 region has 15 residues. Trimming cost V 3 bases and J 4 bases, with 13 bases left between them. The sequencing sample was made of naive CD4+ T cells sorted from blood. Indicated subset: CD45RA+ positively selected. The chain couples TRBV28 to TRBJ1-3; D is ambiguous. The receptor's source is a man aged 18-30 years in good health. The CDR3: CASSLTSLGGNTIYF. CDR3 nucleotides: TGTGCCAGCAGTTTGACCTCCTTGGGCGGAAACACCATATATTTT.